A selection of T cell receptor beta chains follows, all from one sample in a study of CD8+CD57+ T cells in acquired aplastic anemia. One entry per CDR3 protein results from TCRdb running MiXCR on the reads. The table has fewer than 250,000 distinct CDR3 sequences, around 50% seen once; the top ten hold 16%. Material for sequencing was sorted CD4+, CD8+, or CD8+CD57+ T cells (not recorded which) from PBMCs. The receptors were sampled from a human donor in good health, serving as a control. Each CDR3 is given with its conserved first and last residue. D genes are given only for firm matches. The size entry is marked missing in some rows and otherwise reads once, few, many or a size class.

cdr3_aa: CAISLVDGGNYGYTF; cdr3_nt: TGTGCCATCAGTCTGGTGGACGGAGGGAACTATGGCTACACCTTC; d_call: -; clone_size: few; v_call: TRBV10-3; j_call: TRBJ1-2
cdr3_aa: CASSWTGGGYGYTF; cdr3_nt: TGCGCCAGCAGCTGGACAGGGGGCGGGTATGGCTACACCTTC; d_call: TRBD1; clone_size: once; v_call: TRBV5-1; j_call: TRBJ1-2
cdr3_aa: CASAGSSGYTF; cdr3_nt: TGTGCCAGCGCAGGGAGTTCTGGCTACACCTTC; d_call: -; clone_size: -; v_call: TRBV19; j_call: TRBJ1-2
cdr3_aa: CASGGAGGPRYGYTF; cdr3_nt: TGTGCCAGCGGCGGGGCAGGGGGTCCCAGGTATGGCTACACCTTC; d_call: TRBD1; clone_size: -; v_call: TRBV11-2; j_call: TRBJ1-2
cdr3_aa: CSVALVYGYTF; cdr3_nt: TGCAGCGTTGCCCTTGTTTATGGCTACACCTTC; d_call: -; clone_size: -; v_call: TRBV29-1; j_call: TRBJ1-2
cdr3_aa: CVSSYIGVSYEQYF; cdr3_nt: TGTGTTAGCAGCTATATTGGGGTTTCGTACGAGCAGTACTTC; d_call: -; clone_size: -; v_call: TRBV7-7; j_call: TRBJ2-7
cdr3_aa: CASSLGSGSGSPLHF; cdr3_nt: TGTGCCAGCAGTTTAGGTTCAGGTTCTGGCTCACCCCTCCACTTT; d_call: -; clone_size: few; v_call: TRBV28; j_call: TRBJ1-6
cdr3_aa: CASSQGTGGASGYTF; cdr3_nt: TGTGCCAGCAGCCAAGGGACAGGGGGCGCGTCTGGCTACACCTTC; d_call: TRBD1; clone_size: -; v_call: TRBV7-9; j_call: TRBJ1-2
cdr3_aa: CASSLGSGGSNQPQHF; cdr3_nt: TGTGCCAGCAGCTTAGGATCGGGGGGCAGCAATCAGCCCCAGCATTTT; d_call: -; clone_size: many; v_call: TRBV7-9; j_call: TRBJ1-5
cdr3_aa: CASRTVRGRDNEQFF; cdr3_nt: TGTGCCAGCAGGACCGTTCGGGGACGCGACAATGAGCAGTTCTTC; d_call: -; clone_size: many; v_call: TRBV6-5; j_call: TRBJ2-1
cdr3_aa: CASSLNQGPYGYTF; cdr3_nt: TGTGCCAGCAGCTTAAATCAGGGGCCCTATGGCTACACCTTC; d_call: -; clone_size: -; v_call: TRBV7-3; j_call: TRBJ1-2
cdr3_aa: CASSSSGTTTYEQYF; cdr3_nt: TGCGCCAGCAGCTCGTCCGGGACAACCACCTACGAGCAGTACTTC; d_call: -; clone_size: -; v_call: TRBV5-1; j_call: TRBJ2-7
cdr3_aa: CASSYGLAGERYEQYF; cdr3_nt: TGCGCCAGCAGCTACGGACTAGCGGGGGAAAGATACGAGCAGTACTTC; d_call: TRBD2; clone_size: many; v_call: TRBV5-1; j_call: TRBJ2-7
cdr3_aa: CASSQVLNSPLHF; cdr3_nt: TGTGCCAGCAGCCAAGTCCTTAATTCACCCCTCCACTTT; d_call: -; clone_size: many; v_call: TRBV3-1; j_call: TRBJ1-6
cdr3_aa: CASSEGRAGHNEQFF; cdr3_nt: TGTGCCAGCAGTGAAGGCAGGGCAGGCCACAATGAGCAGTTCTTC; d_call: -; clone_size: -; v_call: TRBV2; j_call: TRBJ2-1
cdr3_aa: CASSYASGGPRELFF; cdr3_nt: TGTGCCAGCAGTTACGCTAGCGGGGGGCCCAGGGAGCTGTTTTTT; d_call: TRBD2; clone_size: -; v_call: TRBV6-5; j_call: TRBJ2-2
cdr3_aa: CASSGLAAVLYEQYF; cdr3_nt: TGTGCCAGCAGCGGACTAGCGGCGGTCCTTTACGAGCAGTACTTC; d_call: TRBD2; clone_size: many; v_call: TRBV7-2; j_call: TRBJ2-7
cdr3_aa: CASGTGRSPLHF; cdr3_nt: TGTGCCAGCGGGACAGGGAGGTCACCCCTCCACTTT; d_call: TRBD1; clone_size: -; v_call: TRBV2; j_call: TRBJ1-6
cdr3_aa: CASSLTGAQETQYF; cdr3_nt: TGTGCCAGCAGCTTAACCGGGGCCCAAGAGACCCAGTACTTC; d_call: -; clone_size: -; v_call: TRBV11-2; j_call: TRBJ2-5
cdr3_aa: CAIMAGQSNQPQHF; cdr3_nt: TGTGCCATCATGGCGGGACAAAGCAATCAGCCCCAGCATTTT; d_call: -; clone_size: -; v_call: TRBV10-3; j_call: TRBJ1-5
cdr3_aa: CASSVANRGDNYGYTF; cdr3_nt: TGTGCCAGCAGCGTAGCTAACAGGGGTGACAACTATGGCTACACCTTC; d_call: TRBD1; clone_size: -; v_call: TRBV9; j_call: TRBJ1-2
cdr3_aa: CSANSLLAGDTDTQYF; cdr3_nt: TGCAGTGCTAACTCTCTACTAGCGGGGGACACAGATACGCAGTATTTT; d_call: TRBD2; clone_size: many; v_call: TRBV20-1; j_call: TRBJ2-3
cdr3_aa: CASTTARQGFGKLFF; cdr3_nt: TGTGCCAGCACCACCGCACGACAGGGATTTGGAAAACTGTTTTTT; d_call: TRBD1; clone_size: many; v_call: TRBV28; j_call: TRBJ1-4
cdr3_aa: CASSSGPYNEQFF; cdr3_nt: TGTGCCAGTAGTTCGGGACCCTACAATGAGCAGTTCTTC; d_call: -; clone_size: many; v_call: TRBV19; j_call: TRBJ2-1
cdr3_aa: CASSEGAGSPSTDTQYF; cdr3_nt: TGTGCCAGCAGTGAAGGCGCGGGCAGCCCTAGCACAGATACGCAGTATTTT; d_call: -; clone_size: -; v_call: TRBV7-9; j_call: TRBJ2-3
cdr3_aa: CATSLSGLTFF; cdr3_nt: TGTGCCACCAGCCTGAGCGGGCTGACTTTCTTT; d_call: -; clone_size: -; v_call: TRBV24-1; j_call: TRBJ1-1
cdr3_aa: CSARASSGNTEAFF; cdr3_nt: TGCAGTGCTAGAGCATCTAGCGGGAACACTGAAGCTTTCTTT; d_call: -; clone_size: -; v_call: TRBV20-1; j_call: TRBJ1-1
cdr3_aa: CASSPGQGGETQYF; cdr3_nt: TGTGCCAGTAGTCCGGGACAGGGGGGAGAGACCCAGTACTTC; d_call: TRBD1; clone_size: -; v_call: TRBV19; j_call: TRBJ2-5
cdr3_aa: CASRDRVSGNTIYF; cdr3_nt: TGTGCCAGCCGGGACAGAGTCTCTGGAAACACCATATATTTT; d_call: TRBD1; clone_size: -; v_call: TRBV12-3/TRBV12-4; j_call: TRBJ1-3
cdr3_aa: CSVGQNTNTEAFF; cdr3_nt: TGCAGCGTTGGACAGAACACGAACACTGAAGCTTTCTTT; d_call: -; clone_size: -; v_call: TRBV29-1; j_call: TRBJ1-1
cdr3_aa: CASSSGVRGTDTQYF; cdr3_nt: TGTGCCAGTAGTAGCGGAGTTAGGGGCACAGATACGCAGTATTTT; d_call: -; clone_size: -; v_call: TRBV19; j_call: TRBJ2-3
cdr3_aa: CASRTGTGSRNEQYF; cdr3_nt: TGTGCCAGCAGGACCGGGACAGGGTCTCGTAATGAGCAGTACTTC; d_call: TRBD1; clone_size: -; v_call: TRBV7-2; j_call: TRBJ2-7
cdr3_aa: CSAIYRDTNSPLHF; cdr3_nt: TGCAGTGCTATATACAGAGATACCAATTCACCCCTCCACTTT; d_call: -; clone_size: -; v_call: TRBV20-1; j_call: TRBJ1-6
cdr3_aa: CASSVPGGDGYTF; cdr3_nt: TGTGCCAGCAGCGTTCCCGGGGGCGATGGCTACACCTTC; d_call: -; clone_size: -; v_call: TRBV9; j_call: TRBJ1-2
cdr3_aa: CASSLVRGRDTEAFF; cdr3_nt: TGTGCCAGCAGCTTAGTCCGGGGGCGGGACACTGAAGCTTTCTTT; d_call: -; clone_size: once; v_call: TRBV7-6; j_call: TRBJ1-1
cdr3_aa: CASSRQGGNQPQHF; cdr3_nt: TGTGCCAGCAGTAGACAGGGCGGGAATCAGCCCCAGCATTTT; d_call: TRBD1; clone_size: -; v_call: TRBV7-9; j_call: TRBJ1-5
cdr3_aa: CASSWGQGVHGYTF; cdr3_nt: TGTGCCAGCAGCTGGGGACAGGGGGTTCATGGCTACACCTTC; d_call: TRBD1; clone_size: many; v_call: TRBV5-5; j_call: TRBJ1-2
cdr3_aa: CASTRQSSGNTIYF; cdr3_nt: TGTGCCAGCACCCGACAGAGCTCTGGAAACACCATATATTTT; d_call: -; clone_size: few; v_call: TRBV28; j_call: TRBJ1-3
cdr3_aa: CAISGSNEKLFF; cdr3_nt: TGTGCCATCAGTGGCAGTAATGAAAAACTGTTTTTT; d_call: -; clone_size: many; v_call: TRBV10-3; j_call: TRBJ1-4
cdr3_aa: CASSQEPGGQSSYNEQFF; cdr3_nt: TGTGCCAGCAGCCAAGAACCCGGCGGGCAGAGCTCCTACAATGAGCAGTTCTTC; d_call: -; clone_size: few; v_call: TRBV7-3; j_call: TRBJ2-1
cdr3_aa: CASSLSWGPGNTIYF; cdr3_nt: TGTGCCAGCAGCTTATCCTGGGGTCCTGGAAACACCATATATTTT; d_call: -; clone_size: many; v_call: TRBV7-2; j_call: TRBJ1-3
cdr3_aa: CAWSGEYPYERYF; cdr3_nt: TGTGCCTGGAGTGGCGAGTATCCCTACGAGCGGTACTTC; d_call: -; clone_size: -; v_call: TRBV30; j_call: TRBJ2-7
cdr3_aa: CASSPRTGTDTQYF; cdr3_nt: TGTGCCAGCAGCCCGCGGACAGGGACCGATACGCAGTATTTT; d_call: TRBD1; clone_size: -; v_call: TRBV5-1; j_call: TRBJ2-3
cdr3_aa: CAISGVTGTTDTQYF; cdr3_nt: TGTGCCATCAGTGGGGTGACAGGAACCACAGATACGCAGTACTTT; d_call: -; clone_size: -; v_call: TRBV10-3; j_call: TRBJ2-3
cdr3_aa: CASSGRGTDGYTF; cdr3_nt: TGTGCCAGCAGCGGTAGGGGGACAGATGGCTACACCTTC; d_call: TRBD1; clone_size: many; v_call: TRBV7-8; j_call: TRBJ1-2
cdr3_aa: CASSDSREAGGNEQFF; cdr3_nt: TGTGCCAGCAGTGACTCGCGGGAAGCGGGAGGCAATGAGCAGTTCTTC; d_call: TRBD2; clone_size: -; v_call: TRBV6-4; j_call: TRBJ2-1
cdr3_aa: CASSLRPLHSYEQYF; cdr3_nt: TGTGCCAGCAGCTTACGTCCGTTACACTCCTACGAGCAGTACTTC; d_call: -; clone_size: many; v_call: TRBV13; j_call: TRBJ2-7
cdr3_aa: CASSTPGQGAGEETQYF; cdr3_nt: TGTGCCAGCAGCACCCCGGGACAGGGGGCGGGAGAAGAGACCCAGTACTTC; d_call: TRBD1; clone_size: once; v_call: TRBV9; j_call: TRBJ2-5
cdr3_aa: CAISDEGRGPYEQYF; cdr3_nt: TGTGCCATCAGTGACGAAGGTAGGGGGCCCTACGAGCAGTACTTC; d_call: TRBD1; clone_size: many; v_call: TRBV10-3; j_call: TRBJ2-7
cdr3_aa: CSAPRGTSGGYEQYF; cdr3_nt: TGCAGTGCCCCCAGAGGGACTAGCGGGGGATACGAGCAGTACTTC; d_call: TRBD2; clone_size: many; v_call: TRBV20-1; j_call: TRBJ2-7